Following are 18 T cell receptor beta chains from one sample sequenced in a study of T cell responses to AZD1222 COVID-19 vaccine. Repertoires were generated with immunoSEQ multiplex PCR, while TCRdb's copy carries only in-frame clones and drops some. The sample consists of 120,000 to 150,000 clones, just over 90% of them appearing once. The source was peripheral blood, collected on day 0 of AZD1222 vaccination. The source is an adult in good health.

This sequence joins TRBV4-1 and TRBJ1-1; 9 positions agree with TRBD1. CDR3 length: 15 residues. CDR1 is MGHRA, CDR2 YSYEKL, per germline. The V segment lost 3 bases and the J segment 0 bases; nucleotides outside the gene matches: 2. The chain's CDR3 is CASSHGQGLNTEAFF. CDR3 nucleotide sequence: TGCGCCAGCAGCCATGGACAGGGGCTGAACACTGAAGCTTTCTTT.

The V call is TRBV15, the J call TRBJ1-5, with a possible D match to TRBD1 (5 bases). The CDR3 loop spans 16 amino acids. V dropped 3 bases and J dropped 3 bases, with 15 bases sitting between them. Germline CDR1 LNHNV, CDR2 YYDKDF (reference sequence). DNA for the CDR3: TGTGCCACCAGCAGCCCAGGGCGCAGGAACAATCAGCCCCAGCATTTT. Its protein product is CATSSPGRRNNQPQHF.

This chain joins TRBV3-1 (or the pseudogene TRBV3-2) and TRBJ1-1, with a weak D call TRBD1 (6 bases). V was cut by 1 base and J by 7 bases, with 16 bases left in between. CDR3 length: 15 residues. The germline V gene has CDR1 LGHDT and CDR2 YNNKEL (reference sequence). The CDR3: CASSQVGGYRNEAFF. As DNA, the CDR3 is TGTGCCAGCAGCCAAGTAGGGGGGTATCGGAATGAAGCTTTCTTT.

This chain links TRBV27 with TRBJ2-3, with D unresolved. The CDR3 length is 15 residues. V was shortened by 0 bases and J by 7 bases, with 14 bases between the two germline ends. Germline assignment: CDR1 MNHEY and CDR2 SMNVEV (reference sequence). CDR3 residues: CASSLSAPNRNTQYF. Written as DNA, the CDR3 is TGTGCCAGCAGTTTATCGGCCCCGAATAGAAATACGCAGTATTTT.

This chain connects TRBV1 to TRBJ2-2; the table gives TRBD2 as D, unverified against the DNA. TRBV1 is termed a pseudogene. CDR3 size: 17 residues. CDR3 bases: TGCACCAGCAGCCTCCGACTAGCGGGAGAGTACACCGGGGAGCTGTTTTTT. This gives the protein CTSSLRLAGEYTGELFF.

Regarding this clone: One end of the junction is discordant with germline, which a read error may explain. This chain's CDR3 is CASSLGTSGSEQFF. In DNA, the CDR3 is TGTGCTAGCAGCTTGGGGACTAGCGGGAGTGAGCAGTTCTTC. The chain carries TRBV7-7 and TRBJ2-1; 14 bases are a match to TRBD2. Per the germline V gene, CDR1 is SSHAT and CDR2 is FNYEAQ (reference sequence). The CDR3 totals 14 residues.

This chain links TRBV12-3 or TRBV12-4 with TRBJ1-2; the match to TRBD1 covers 7 bases. The J segment lost 8 bases and the V segment lost 5 bases, leaving 8 bases of the junction unmatched. The CDR3 length is 13 residues. The CDR3 here is CASSGQTGKGYTF. The CDR3, as DNA: TGTGCCAGCAGTGGGCAGACAGGGAAGGGCTACACCTTC.

The table lists this clone with a count of one. The chain is built from TRBV5-1 and TRBJ2-1, with D unclear. The CDR3 consists of 14 residues. Germline V CDR1 and CDR2: SGHRS, YFSETQ. V was pared by 0 bases and J by 5 bases, with 9 bases between. This chain's CDR3 is CASSLGFSDNEQFF. The CDR3 DNA follows: TGCGCCAGCAGCTTGGGTTTCAGCGACAATGAGCAGTTCTTC.

The chain couples TRBV3-1 (or the pseudogene TRBV3-2) to TRBJ1-1; D is uncertain. The V end lost 0 bases, the J end lost 0 bases, and 11 bases lay between the germline ends. The CDR3 length is 16 residues. Germline loops: CDR1 LGHDT, CDR2 YNNKEL (reference sequence). The CDR3 DNA is TGTGCCAGCAGCCAAGAAGGAAAGGGTCTGAACACTGAAGCTTTCTTT. It encodes CASSQEGKGLNTEAFF.

The table lists this clone with a count of one. The V call is TRBV11-1, the J call TRBJ2-1, with D perhaps matching TRBD1 or TRBD2 (5 bases each). Germline CDR1 and CDR2: SGHAT and FQDESV (reference sequence). This CDR3 is 15 amino acids long. V lost 5 bases to trimming and J lost 0 bases, with 11 bases between them. This CDR3 reads CASSQSGSSYNEQFF. CDR3 in DNA: TGTGCCAGCAGCCAATCAGGGAGCTCCTACAATGAGCAGTTCTTC.

This clone occurred once. The V and J genes are TRBV2 and TRBJ1-5, with a tentative D call TRBD1 (5 bases). The CDR3 totals 12 residues. The germline CDR1 and CDR2 sequences are SNHLY and FYNNEI. V lost 7 bases and J 2 bases, leaving 6 bases between the germline ends. The CDR3 spells CASTGGNQPQHF. The CDR3 bases are TGTGCCAGCACGGGGGGCAATCAGCCCCAGCATTTT. Full variable domain (rest looked up from reference TRBV2 and TRBJ1-5): EPEVTQTPSHQVTQMGQEVILRCVPISNHLYFYWYRQILGQKVEFLVSFYNNEISEKSEIFDDQFSVERPDGSNFTLKIRSTKLEDSAMYFCASTGGNQPQHFGDGTRLSIL.

The CDR3 here is CASSPPGLTEAFF. In DNA form, the CDR3 reads TGCGCCAGCAGCCCCCCAGGCCTCACTGAAGCTTTCTTT. The chain recombines TRBV4-1 with TRBJ1-1, with D unclear. The CDR3 extends over 13 amino acids. In germline, CDR1 is MGHRA, CDR2 YSYEKL. Trimming cost V 4 bases and J 4 bases, with 10 bases left between them.

The V gene is TRBV2, the J gene TRBJ1-1; 10 bases line up with TRBD1. From germline, CDR1 is SNHLY and CDR2 FYNNEI. There are 14 residues in the CDR3. V dropped 2 bases and J dropped 10; count of bases not matched to a gene: 7. The DNA of the CDR3 is TGTGCCAGCAGTGAAAGGGGGACAGGGGAGGGAGCTTTCTTT. Protein product: CASSERGTGEGAFF.

The chain recombines TRBV18 with TRBJ2-7; TRBD2 is a possible D gene (5 bases). This CDR3 comprises 15 residues. Germline CDR1 and CDR2: KGHSH and LQKENI. Between the trimmed V and J ends, which lost 5 bases and 4 bases, there was a span of 18 bases. CDR3 sequence: CASSASSLYPYEQYF. The CDR3 coding sequence is TGTGCCAGCTCAGCGTCTAGCTTATACCCATACGAGCAGTACTTC.

The chain couples TRBV5-6 to TRBJ2-7, with 8 bases fitting TRBD1. V trimming: 4 bases; J trimming: 3 bases; junction bases outside the gene matches: 9. Germline values: CDR1 SGHDT, CDR2 YYEEEE. The CDR3 has 15 residues. CDR3 region: CASSLPGTGVYEQYF. The CDR3 nucleotides read TGTGCCAGCAGCCTACCCGGGACAGGTGTCTACGAGCAGTACTTC.

This clone is a singleton in its sample. The genes are TRBV11-2 and TRBJ1-2; D not certain. Germline V gene sequence: CDR1 SGHAT, CDR2 FQNNGV. Trimming cost V 0 bases and J 4 bases, with 9 bases left between them. CDR3 length: 14 amino acids. DNA for the CDR3: TGTGCCAGCAGCTTAGAGGGGTCACCCTATGGCTACACCTTC. This encodes CASSLEGSPYGYTF.

V is TRBV2 and J is TRBJ1-1; tentative D call: TRBD1 (6 bases). Germline V lookup: CDR1 SNHLY, CDR2 FYNNEI. Trimming took 6 bases from V and 1 from J, leaving 12 bases between them. This CDR3 is 14 amino acids long. The CDR3 region is CASSFDRKNTEAFF. The CDR3 bases are TGTGCCAGCAGCTTTGACAGGAAGAACACTGAAGCTTTCTTT.

V usage is TRBV6-1 and J usage is TRBJ2-1, with D perhaps matching TRBD1 or TRBD2 (5 bases each). Germline V lookup: CDR1 MNHNS, CDR2 SASEGT. V lost 1 base and J 12 bases, leaving 16 bases between the germline ends. The CDR3 runs to 14 residues. In DNA form, the CDR3 reads TGTGCCAGCAGTGAAGGTAGAGGGGACCTTCCGCAGTTCTTC. It codes for CASSEGRGDLPQFF.